Sequencing of this T cell receptor (beta chain) was carried out in a study of cytomegalovirus exposure and HLA in healthy donors. V lost 0 bases, J lost 0 bases, and 11 bases lay in between. This CDR3 is built from 16 residues. Germline CDR1 SGHRS, CDR2 YFSETQ. Primers: 60 Vbeta forward and 13 Jbeta reverse. Sequenced by immunoSEQ multiplex PCR; TCRdb stores in-frame clones only, minus some. This sample's table reports approximately 76,000 clones. The origin of this receptor is a man in his late teens or twenties in good health and CMV-seropositive. Sequencing input: PBMCs. V usage is TRBV5-1 and J usage is TRBJ2-3; weak D call: TRBD1 (5 bases). The CDR3 coding sequence is TGCGCCAGCAGCTTGGGGGGCCCTCCTAGCACAGATACGCAGTATTTT. The encoded protein is CASSLGGPPSTDTQYF.